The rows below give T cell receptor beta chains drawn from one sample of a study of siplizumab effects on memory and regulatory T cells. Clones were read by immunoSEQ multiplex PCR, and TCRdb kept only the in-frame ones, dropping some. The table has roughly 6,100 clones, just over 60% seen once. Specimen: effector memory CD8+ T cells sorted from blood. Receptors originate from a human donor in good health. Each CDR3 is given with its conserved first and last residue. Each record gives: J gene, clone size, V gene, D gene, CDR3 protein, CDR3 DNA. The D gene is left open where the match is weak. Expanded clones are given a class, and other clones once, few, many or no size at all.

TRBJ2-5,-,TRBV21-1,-,CASSPGLAGEETQYF,TGTGCCAGCAGCCCGGGACTAGCGGGGGAAGAGACCCAGTACTTC
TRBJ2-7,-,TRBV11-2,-,CASSWGTPPYEQYF,TGTGCCAGCAGCTGGGGGACCCCACCCTACGAGCAGTACTTC
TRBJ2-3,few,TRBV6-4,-,CASSPGGSTDTQYF,TGTGCCAGCAGTCCCGGGGGTAGCACAGATACGCAGTATTTT
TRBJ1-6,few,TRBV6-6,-,CASKSFQSPLHF,TGTGCCAGCAAAAGCTTTCAGTCGCCCCTCCACTTT
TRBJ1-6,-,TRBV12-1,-,CASSFSGLAASPLHF,TGTGCCAGCAGCTTTAGCGGACTAGCAGCTTCACCCCTCCACTTT
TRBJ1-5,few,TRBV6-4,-,CASSPDAGSNQPQHF,TGTGCCAGCAGTCCAGACGCGGGGAGCAATCAGCCCCAGCATTTT
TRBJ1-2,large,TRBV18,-,CASSPQWINYGYTF,TGTGCCAGCTCACCACAGTGGATTAACTATGGCTACACCTTC
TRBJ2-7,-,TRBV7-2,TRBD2,CASSFDVTSGRLTYEQYF,TGTGCCAGCAGCTTCGACGTAACTAGCGGGAGATTAACCTACGAGCAGTACTTC
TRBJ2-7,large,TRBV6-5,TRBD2,CASSPSGGSNYEQYF,TGTGCCAGCAGTCCCTCGGGGGGGAGTAACTACGAGCAGTACTTC
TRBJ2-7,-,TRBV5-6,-,CASSPSIPYEQYF,TGTGCCAGCAGCCCGTCGATCCCCTACGAGCAGTACTTC
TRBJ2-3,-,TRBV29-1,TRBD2,CSVEDGTSGSLTDTQYF,TGCAGCGTTGAAGATGGGACTAGCGGGTCACTCACAGATACGCAGTATTTT
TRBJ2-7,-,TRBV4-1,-,CASSQGDNSYEQYF,TGCGCCAGCAGCCAAGGGGATAATTCCTACGAGCAGTACTTC
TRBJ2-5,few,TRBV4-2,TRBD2,CASSQDGSGGPETQYF,TGTGCCAGCAGCCAAGATGGAAGCGGGGGACCTGAGACCCAGTACTTC
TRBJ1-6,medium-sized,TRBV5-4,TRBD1,CASSLLGGNSPLHF,TGTGCCAGCAGCTTGTTAGGGGGCAATTCACCCCTCCACTTT
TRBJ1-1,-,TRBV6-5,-,CASSPSFEGTEAFF,TGTGCCAGCAGTCCCAGTTTTGAGGGAACTGAAGCTTTCTTT
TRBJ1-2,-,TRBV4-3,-,CASSPFEWMAPIYGYTF,TGCGCCAGCAGCCCATTTGAATGGATGGCGCCTATCTATGGCTACACCTTC
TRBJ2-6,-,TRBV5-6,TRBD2,CASSGAGVSGANVLTF,TGTGCCAGCAGCGGCGCGGGGGTCTCTGGGGCCAACGTCCTGACTTTC
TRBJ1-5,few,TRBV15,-,CATSRDREVQPQHF,TGTGCCACCAGCAGAGATAGGGAGGTTCAGCCCCAGCATTTT
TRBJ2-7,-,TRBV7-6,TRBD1,CASSSGTGNYEQYF,TGTGCCAGCAGCTCAGGGACAGGAAACTACGAGCAGTACTTC
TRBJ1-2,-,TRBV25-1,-,CASSELSGSTYGYTF,TGTGCCAGCAGTGAACTGAGCGGGTCTACCTATGGCTACACCTTC
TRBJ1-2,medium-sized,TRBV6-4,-,CASSDSGSTSYGYTF,TGTGCCAGCAGTGACTCTGGCAGCACCTCCTATGGCTACACCTTC
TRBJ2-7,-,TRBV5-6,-,CASSLDYGPQNEQYF,TGTGCCAGCAGCTTGGATTACGGGCCCCAAAACGAGCAGTACTTC
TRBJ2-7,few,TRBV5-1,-,CASSLGAGSTYEQYF,TGCGCCAGCAGCTTGGGTGCTGGAAGTACCTACGAGCAGTACTTC
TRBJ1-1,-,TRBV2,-,CASVRIASGSEAFF,TGTGCCAGCGTGAGGATAGCCTCGGGGTCTGAAGCTTTCTTT
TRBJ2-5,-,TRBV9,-,CASSVRDGYQETQYF,TGTGCCAGCAGCGTAAGGGACGGGTACCAAGAGACCCAGTACTTC
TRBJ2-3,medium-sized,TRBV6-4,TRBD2,CASSDSSGGATDTQYF,TGTGCCAGCAGTGACTCGAGCGGGGGGGCCACAGATACGCAGTATTTT
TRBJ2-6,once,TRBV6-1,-,CASSVETSGANVLTF,TGTGCCAGCAGTGTTGAGACCTCTGGGGCCAACGTCCTGACTTTC
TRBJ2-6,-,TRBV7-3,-,CATMGGANVLTF,TGTGCCACCATGGGTGGGGCCAACGTCCTGACTTTC
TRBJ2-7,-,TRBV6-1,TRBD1,CAIGGQGSYEQYF,TGTGCCATCGGGGGACAGGGATCCTACGAGCAGTACTTC
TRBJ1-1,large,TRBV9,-,CASSVLQGDEAFF,TGTGCCAGCAGCGTCCTACAGGGAGATGAAGCTTTCTTT
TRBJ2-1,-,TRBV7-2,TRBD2,CASSLAGGPVEQFF,TGTGCCAGCAGCCTAGCGGGGGGGCCGGTTGAGCAGTTCTTC
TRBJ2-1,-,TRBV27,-,CASSLWSSYNEQFF,TGTGCCAGCAGTTTATGGAGCTCCTACAATGAGCAGTTCTTC
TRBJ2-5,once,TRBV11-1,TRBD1,CASSSPGQGWETQYF,TGTGCCAGCAGCTCCCCGGGACAGGGTTGGGAGACCCAGTACTTC
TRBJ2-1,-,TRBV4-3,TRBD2,CASSQSGGEYNEQFF,TGCGCCAGCAGCCAAAGCGGGGGGGAGTACAATGAGCAGTTCTTC
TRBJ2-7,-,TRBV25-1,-,CANSAPGEAHEQYF,TGTGCCAACAGTGCACCCGGGGAGGCGCACGAGCAGTACTTC
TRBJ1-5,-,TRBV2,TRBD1,CASSLTGEAGRVNQPQHF,TGTGCCAGCAGTCTAACAGGGGAAGCCGGTAGGGTGAATCAGCCCCAGCATTTT
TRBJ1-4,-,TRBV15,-,CATSSRDSEKLFF,TGTGCCACCAGCAGCCGGGACTCTGAAAAACTGTTTTTT
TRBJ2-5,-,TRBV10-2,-,CARQGGLEQETQYF,TGCGCCAGACAAGGCGGGCTCGAGCAAGAGACCCAGTACTTC
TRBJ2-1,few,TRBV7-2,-,CASSQEGVVFF,TGTGCCAGCAGTCAGGAGGGAGTGGTGTTCTTC
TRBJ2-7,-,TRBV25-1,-,CASSPGQNIEQYF,TGTGCCAGCAGCCCGGGACAAAATATCGAGCAGTACTTC
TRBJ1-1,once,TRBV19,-,CASKNRVAVKNTEAFF,TGTGCCAGTAAAAACAGGGTCGCCGTAAAAAACACTGAAGCTTTCTTT
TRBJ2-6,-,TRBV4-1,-,CASSQGANVLTF,TGCGCCAGCAGCCAAGGGGCCAACGTCCTGACTTTC
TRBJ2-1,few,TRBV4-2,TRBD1,CASSSGTGYGNEQFF,TGTGCCAGCAGCTCAGGGACAGGTTACGGCAATGAGCAGTTCTTC
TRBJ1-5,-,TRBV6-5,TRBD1,CASSRQGGQPQHF,TGTGCCAGCAGTCGACAGGGGGGTCAGCCCCAGCATTTT
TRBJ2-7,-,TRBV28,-,CASSGGTETSEQYF,TGTGCCAGCAGTGGCGGGACAGAGACAAGCGAGCAGTACTTC
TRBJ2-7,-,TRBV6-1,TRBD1,CASGTGETYEQYF,TGTGCCAGCGGGACAGGAGAGACCTACGAGCAGTACTTC
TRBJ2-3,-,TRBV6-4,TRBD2,CASSDDGEGDTQYF,TGTGCCAGCAGTGACGACGGGGAGGGAGATACGCAGTATTTT
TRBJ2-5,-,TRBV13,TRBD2,CASSPSWKRGGPKTQYF,TGTGCCAGCAGCCCAAGTTGGAAGCGGGGGGGCCCGAAGACCCAGTACTTC
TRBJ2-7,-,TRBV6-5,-,CASSYSGRSEQYF,TGTGCCAGCAGTTACTCGGGGCGGAGCGAGCAGTACTTC
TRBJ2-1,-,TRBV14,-,CASSYQGVDSYNEQFF,TGTGCCAGCAGCTACCAGGGAGTCGACTCCTACAATGAGCAGTTCTTC
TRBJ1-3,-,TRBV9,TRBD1,CASSETGSGNTIYF,TGTGCCAGCAGCGAGACAGGGTCGGGAAACACCATATATTTT
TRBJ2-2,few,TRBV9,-,CASSVGRLGGGELFF,TGTGCCAGCAGCGTAGGGAGACTAGGCGGCGGGGAGCTGTTTTTT